A single sample gave rise to the 3 T cell receptor beta chains below, sequenced in a study of blood T cells in healthy people across ages (dated by TCRdb to 2015 to 2017). Receptor amplification or capture employed 5' RACE. The sequencing machine was an Illumina HiSeq 2500. A second 7 to 11 cycle PCR used a sample-barcoded 5' primer and a J-beta primer mix. TCRdb took the public reads, trimmed them with fastp at Q25, ran MiXCR for clone calling and kept in-frame beta chains. Rows are unified per CDR3 protein, each entry keeping the most common DNA and genes. A total of some 800,000 distinct CDR3 sequences appear in this sample, just under 25% of them only once. The ten largest clonotypes hold roughly 3.5% of the sample. A further study also used this sample, focusing on T cells of mothers and their children.

The material sequenced was blood. All receptors derive from a boy under 18 in good health.

In this sample, this clonotype turned up many times. Relative to the germline gene, one junction end is altered; a read error may explain this. The V gene is TRBV7-9, the J gene TRBJ1-1; 10 bases match TRBD1. The CDR3 covers 14 residues. Germline V lookup: CDR1 SEHNR, CDR2 FQNEAQ (reference sequence). CDR3 sequence reads: CASSPRTGGTEAFF. CDR3 sequence (DNA): TGCGCCAGCAGCCCCAGGACAGGGGGCACTGAAGCTTTCTTT.

The J gene is TRBJ2-1, the V gene TRBV6-4, with TRBD2 matching 9 bases. This CDR3 contains 15 residues. Germline V gene lookup returns CDR1 MRHNA and CDR2 SNTAGT. The V and J ends lost 0 bases and 4 bases, in that order; junction bases with no gene match: 1. For the CDR3, the DNA is TGTGCCAGCAGTGACTCAGCGGGGGGATACAATGAGCAGTTCTTC. Its protein product is CASSDSAGGYNEQFF.

Regarding this clonotype: One end of the junction varies from germline; a read error may be responsible. The chain is built from TRBV12-3 or TRBV12-4 and TRBJ2-3; 8 bases agree with TRBD1. The CDR3 totals 15 residues. The CDR3 region is CASSPRTGFTDMQYF. CDR3 sequence (DNA): TGTGCCAGCAGTCCCCGGACAGGGTTCACAGATATGCAGTATTTT.